The rows below give T cell receptor beta chains drawn from one sample of a study of breast tumors, draining lymph nodes, adjacent tissues. TCRdb re-analysed the multiplex PCR reads in MiXCR, keeping a single row per CDR3 protein. The repertoire holds 150,000 to 200,000 distinct CDR3 sequences, around 35% seen once, with approximately 3.9% in the top ten. The sequenced material came from axillary lymph node tissue. Receptors were obtained from a female donor with breast cancer. Some clones in this sample may be carry-over from other donors' samples. Both conserved end residues are part of each CDR3. The D gene is left open where the match is weak. Clone sizes are given selectively: once, few, many, or a class where the clone is expanded.

CDR3 DNA: TGCAGTGCGTCGACTGGGGACAGGGTAGCCCACGAGCAGTACTTC
CDR3 protein: CSASTGDRVAHEQYF
V gene: TRBV20-1
D gene: TRBD1
J gene: TRBJ2-7
clone size: NA

CDR3 DNA: TGCGCCGTCAGTGAGTTGGAGACCCAGTACTTC
CDR3 protein: CAVSELETQYF
V gene: TRBV10-3
D gene: NA
J gene: TRBJ2-5
clone size: NA

CDR3 DNA: TGTGCCGTCAGGGGTACTGGAAACACCATATATTTT
CDR3 protein: CAVRGTGNTIYF
V gene: TRBV2
D gene: NA
J gene: TRBJ1-3
clone size: many

CDR3 DNA: TGTGCCAGCAGTAAGGACAGGGGTAGCTCCTACGAGCAGTACTTC
CDR3 protein: CASSKDRGSSYEQYF
V gene: TRBV27
D gene: TRBD1
J gene: TRBJ2-7
clone size: many

CDR3 DNA: TGTGCCAGCAGCCCCCGACTAGCGGGGTTTCAAGAGACCCAGTACTTC
CDR3 protein: CASSPRLAGFQETQYF
V gene: TRBV11-2
D gene: TRBD2
J gene: TRBJ2-5
clone size: NA

CDR3 DNA: TGTGCCAGCAGCTTACAGGGGGAGGGAACAGATACGCAGTATTTT
CDR3 protein: CASSLQGEGTDTQYF
V gene: TRBV5-6
D gene: NA
J gene: TRBJ2-3
clone size: many

CDR3 DNA: TGCAGTGCTAGACCCCCGCGGGGACAGGTAACACAGTCGAACACCGGGGAGCTGTTTTTT
CDR3 protein: CSARPPRGQVTQSNTGELFF
V gene: TRBV20-1
D gene: TRBD1
J gene: TRBJ2-2
clone size: many

CDR3 DNA: TGTGCCACCAGTGACCCGGGACAGTACACAGATACGCAGTATTTT
CDR3 protein: CATSDPGQYTDTQYF
V gene: TRBV24-1
D gene: TRBD1
J gene: TRBJ2-3
clone size: NA

CDR3 DNA: TGTGCCAGCTCAGCCGGGACTAGCTCCCGCAATGAGCAGTTCTTC
CDR3 protein: CASSAGTSSRNEQFF
V gene: TRBV18
D gene: TRBD2
J gene: TRBJ2-1
clone size: few

CDR3 DNA: TGTGCCAGCATGCCCCGACAGGGAGCCTACGAGCAGTACTTC
CDR3 protein: CASMPRQGAYEQYF
V gene: TRBV6-6
D gene: TRBD1
J gene: TRBJ2-7
clone size: many

CDR3 DNA: TGTGCCAGCAGCTTAGATCCAAGGGGGCGAACGAAACTGTTTTTT
CDR3 protein: CASSLDPRGRTKLFF
V gene: TRBV11-2
D gene: TRBD1
J gene: TRBJ1-4
clone size: NA

CDR3 DNA: TGTGCCAGCACCAGAGACGGTAGTCGATCACCCCTCCACTTT
CDR3 protein: CASTRDGSRSPLHF
V gene: TRBV28
D gene: NA
J gene: TRBJ1-6
clone size: NA

CDR3 DNA: TGTGCCAGTAGTACTCGACAGGAGGGGGATACGCAGTATTTT
CDR3 protein: CASSTRQEGDTQYF
V gene: TRBV19
D gene: NA
J gene: TRBJ2-3
clone size: many